The 31 T cell receptor beta chains given below trace back to one sample, sequenced in a study of T-cell reconstitution after alpha-beta-depleted transplantation in children. TCRbeta library preparation incorporated unique molecular identifiers. MiXCR was run by TCRdb on the PCR reads, yielding one entry per CDR3 protein. The table has 500,000 to 650,000 distinct CDR3 sequences, over 10% seen once. Sequences were derived from PBMCs, mostly from graft donor cells, sampled 360 days after TCRalphabeta/CD19-depleted stem cell transplant. Receptors originate from a male patient aged 10 to 17 who had a stem cell transplant for acute myeloid leukemia, so the T cells may come from the graft donor.

This clonotype has only one observation. Since no conserved phenylalanine or tryptophan closes the CDR3, a read error is the likely cause. The chain carries TRBV19 and TRBJ2-7, with a possible D match to TRBD1 (7 bases). The CDR3 is 14 amino acids. The germline V gene encodes CDR1 LNHDA and CDR2 SQIVND (reference sequence). Trimming removed 4 bases at V and 4 bases at J, with 14 bases between. CDR3: CASSRAGQTYEQYY. The CDR3 nucleotides read TGTGCCAGTAGTAGGGCGGGACAGACATACGAGCAGTACTAC.

The chain combines TRBV7-9 with TRBJ2-7; weak D call: TRBD2 (6 bases). V was clipped by 6 bases and J by 2 bases, with 14 bases between them. CDR3 length: 14 amino acids. Germline V CDR1 and CDR2: SEHNR, FQNEAQ (reference sequence). The CDR3 loop is CASRHGGSTYEQYF. CDR3 DNA: TGTGCCAGCAGACATGGGGGGTCCACCTACGAGCAGTACTTC.

The table lists this clonotype with a few counts. The chain recombines TRBV11-1 with TRBJ2-5; a weak D match, TRBD1 (6 bases). The CDR3 totals 18 residues. The V end lost 6 bases, the J end lost 0 bases, and 23 bases lay between the germline ends. Germline loops: CDR1 SGHAT, CDR2 FQDESV (reference sequence). CDR3 bases: TGTGCCAGCAGTTTCGGACAGAGCGATCTAATCTACCAAGAGACCCAGTACTTC. Its protein is CASSFGQSDLIYQETQYF.

This clonotype showed up many times. The CDR3 sequence: CASSQIAGGWETQYF. The CDR3, as DNA: TGTGCCAGCTCACAGATAGCGGGAGGATGGGAGACCCAGTACTTC. This rearrangement joins TRBV18 to TRBJ2-5, with 10 nucleotides matching TRBD2. Unmatched junction bases numbered 7, after V lost 4 bases and J lost 5 bases. The CDR3 runs 15 residues. The germline gives CDR1 KGHSH, CDR2 LQKENI. The variable domain in full, completed from reference TRBV18 and TRBJ2-5, reads NAGVMQNPRHLVRRRGQEARLRCSPMKGHSHVYWYRQLPEEGLKFMVYLQKENIIDESGMPKERFSAEFPKEGPSILRIQQVVRGDSAAYFCASSQIAGGWETQYFGPGTRLLVL.

This clonotype was counted ten times or more. This chain links TRBV7-2 with TRBJ2-7; D not certain. The germline gives CDR1 SGHTA, CDR2 FQGNSA. Between the trimmed V and J ends, which lost 7 bases and 0 bases, there was a span of 10 bases. There are 13 residues in the CDR3. The CDR3 loop is CASTPHPSYEQYF. CDR3 nucleotides: TGTGCCAGCACCCCCCATCCCTCCTACGAGCAGTACTTC.

There are a few counts of this clonotype. This CDR3 reads CASSPDLFGTDTQYF. Written as DNA, the CDR3 is TGTGCCAGCAGCCCAGACCTGTTCGGGACAGATACGCAGTATTTT. V usage is TRBV7-2 and J usage is TRBJ2-3; D ambiguous. V lost 5 bases and J lost 3, with 15 bases in between. The CDR3 runs 15 residues. Germline V gene lookup returns CDR1 SGHTA and CDR2 FQGNSA.

The chain carries TRBV12-3 or TRBV12-4 and TRBJ2-3; tentative D call: TRBD2 (6 bases). The CDR3 covers 17 residues. V was trimmed by 8 bases and J by 0 bases, leaving 21 bases between them. The CDR3 region is CASGWRVGSGSTDTQYF. CDR3 DNA sequence: TGTGCCAGCGGATGGCGGGTTGGGAGCGGGAGCACAGATACGCAGTATTTT.

This clonotype has ten or more counts. The J gene is TRBJ2-2, the V gene TRBV5-1; possibly TRBD1 for D (5 bases). CDR1 SGHRS and CDR2 YFSETQ come from the germline V gene. The CDR3 length is 15 residues. The ends were cut back, 4 bases at V and 2 bases at J, with 12 bases in the middle. The DNA for the CDR3 is TGCGCCAGCAGCCAAACTCAGGGTAACACCGGGGAGCTGTTTTTT. It translates to CASSQTQGNTGELFF.

The CDR3 nucleotides are TGTGCCAGCAGCGATTCTCCGGGGGTGACTGAAGCTTTCTTT. It translates to CASSDSPGVTEAFF. The chain employs TRBV7-3 and TRBJ1-1, with a tentative D call TRBD1 (5 bases). Trimming removed 5 bases at V and 5 bases at J, with 15 bases between. The germline gives CDR1 SGHTA, CDR2 FQGTGA. The CDR3 is made up of 14 amino acids.

This clonotype has more than one count but fewer than ten. In DNA form, the CDR3 reads TGTGCCAGCAGCCCGACAGGGCTTAACTATGGCTACACCTTC. It yields the protein CASSPTGLNYGYTF. This chain connects TRBV16 to TRBJ1-2; 7 positions agree with TRBD1. CDR1 is KGHSY, CDR2 FQNENV, per germline. V was pared by 4 bases and J by 1 base, with 3 bases of the junction left unmatched. There are 14 residues in the CDR3.

This clonotype was observed many times. V is TRBV7-3 and J is TRBJ2-1, with D unresolved. The CDR3 totals 16 residues. Germline assignment: CDR1 SGHTA and CDR2 FQGTGA. Deletions cut 4 bases from V and 0 bases from J, with 13 bases between. The CDR3 spells CASSSKWRNSYNEQFF. The CDR3 DNA reads as TGTGCCAGCAGCTCTAAATGGCGGAACTCCTACAATGAGCAGTTCTTC.

This clonotype was found a few times. The V call is TRBV7-2, the J call TRBJ2-1; 14 bases match TRBD2. Looked up from germline, CDR1 is SGHTA and CDR2 is FQGNSA. Trimming cost V 2 bases and J 0 bases; bases outside gene matches: 15. The CDR3 totals 22 residues. CDR3 sequence (DNA): TGTGCCAGCAGCTTATTTTTGTCGAGCGGACTAGCGGGAGGAAGCTCCTACAATGAGCAGTTCTTC. As protein: CASSLFLSSGLAGGSSYNEQFF. Looking up the rest from reference TRBV7-2 and TRBJ2-1 gives the full variable domain: GAGVSQSPSNKVTEKGKDVELRCDPISGHTALYWYRQSLGQGLEFLIYFQGNSAPDKSGLPSDRFSAERTGGSVSTLTIQRTQQEDSAVYLCASSLFLSSGLAGGSSYNEQFFGPGTRLTVL.

This chain links TRBV20-1 with TRBJ2-7; D unresolved. The CDR3 extends over 13 amino acids. The V and J ends lost 6 bases and 5 bases respectively, with 17 bases between them. CDR1 DFQATT and CDR2 SNEGSKA come from the germline V gene (reference sequence). The CDR3 DNA reads as TGCAGTGCGATTACGACTCGGCCGGACGAGCAGTACTTC. The encoded protein is CSAITTRPDEQYF.

The chain employs TRBV4-3 and TRBJ2-3; D is ambiguous. The V gene's germline CDR1 is LGHNA and CDR2 YSLEER. Trimming removed 0 bases from V and 2 bases from J, with 6 bases in between. The CDR3 loop spans 14 amino acids. CDR3 in amino acids: CASSQEGITDTQYF. CDR3 sequence (DNA): TGCGCCAGCAGCCAAGAAGGGATCACAGATACGCAGTATTTT.

The chain has TRBV6-2 or TRBV6-3 and TRBJ2-1, with D possibly TRBD2 on 6 matching bases. Trimming pared 7 bases from V and 2 bases from J, leaving 15 bases between. The CDR3 has 15 residues. The germline gives CDR1 MNHEY, CDR2 SVGEGT. For the CDR3, the DNA is TGTGCCAGCATACCCCGGGCGGGGCCCTACAATGAGCAGTTCTTC. Protein: CASIPRAGPYNEQFF.

This clonotype has just a few counts. The rearrangement links TRBV20-1 to TRBJ2-2, with 12 bases fitting TRBD2. CDR3 length: 16 amino acids. Trimming removed 2 bases from V and 4 bases from J; junction bases left unmatched: 5. Germline CDR1 is DFQATT and CDR2 is SNEGSKA (reference sequence). The CDR3 DNA is TGCAGTGCTAGAAAGACTAGCGGGAGACCCACCGGGGAGCTGTTTTTT. Translating gives CSARKTSGRPTGELFF.

This clonotype appeared a few times. The chain joins TRBV9 to TRBJ2-7; D possibly corresponds to TRBD1 (5 bases). The germline gives CDR1 SGDLS, CDR2 YYNGEE. This CDR3 has 15 amino acids. Trimming took 0 bases from V and 5 from J, leaving 15 bases between them. The CDR3 region is CASSVDGREEDEQYF. The CDR3 nucleotides read TGTGCCAGCAGCGTAGATGGCAGGGAAGAGGACGAGCAGTACTTC.

This clonotype has a handful of counts. CDR3 loop: CASSKQGNYQPQHF. In DNA form, the CDR3 reads TGTGCCAGCAGCAAACAGGGGAACTATCAGCCCCAGCATTTT. The chain couples TRBV6-1 to TRBJ1-5, with TRBD1 identical over 7 bases. This CDR3 spans 14 amino acids. The germline V gene encodes CDR1 MNHNS and CDR2 SASEGT. The junction had 7 bases not matched to a gene; V was cut back by 6 bases and J by 5 bases.

This clonotype has just a few counts. V is TRBV20-1 and J is TRBJ2-1; 13 bases agree with TRBD2. This CDR3 has 16 residues. Unmatched junction bases numbered 4, after V lost 0 bases and J lost 5 bases. Germline V gene data show CDR1 as DFQATT and CDR2 as SNEGSKA (reference sequence). In nucleotides, the CDR3 is TGCAGTGCTAGAGATGATGGGACTAGCGGGGACAATGAGCAGTTCTTC. It specifies CSARDDGTSGDNEQFF.

This clonotype was recorded at least ten times. V is TRBV29-1 and J is TRBJ2-3, with 7 bases lining up with TRBD1. CDR1 is SQVTM and CDR2 is ANQGSEA in the germline V gene. V lost 3 bases to trimming and J lost 0 bases; unmatched junction nucleotides: 9. The CDR3 runs to 16 residues. This CDR3 reads CSVDGGQARSTDTQYF. The CDR3 DNA reads TGCAGCGTTGATGGAGGACAGGCCCGCAGCACAGATACGCAGTATTTT.

This clonotype was counted ten times or more. V and J are TRBV7-9 and TRBJ1-5, with D perhaps matching TRBD1 (5 bases). V lost 3 bases and J lost 0, with 12 bases in between. CDR3 length: 16 residues. Germline loops: CDR1 SEHNR, CDR2 FQNEAQ (reference sequence). This CDR3 is CASSLGVGVSNQPQHF. As DNA, the CDR3 is TGTGCCAGCAGCTTGGGCGTAGGGGTTAGCAATCAGCCCCAGCATTTT.

The chain uses TRBV11-2 and TRBJ2-4, with 12 bases that match TRBD1. Trimming removed 5 bases from V and 1 base from J; junction bases left unmatched: 12. The CDR3 sequence is 19 residues long. CDR1 SGHAT and CDR2 FQNNGV come from the germline V gene. The CDR3 region is CASSPIYGGQGAAKNIQYF. CDR3 bases: TGTGCCAGCAGCCCCATCTACGGGGGACAGGGGGCGGCCAAAAACATTCAGTACTTC. The full variable domain, in which reference TRBV11-2 and TRBJ2-4 provide the parts outside the CDR3, is EAGVAQSPRYKIIEKRQSVAFWCNPISGHATLYWYQQILGQGPKLLIQFQNNGVVDDSQLPKDRFSAERLKGVDSTLKIQPAKLEDSAVYLCASSPIYGGQGAAKNIQYFGAGTRLSVL.

The chain couples TRBV5-1 to TRBJ2-7, with a weak D call TRBD2 (6 bases). This CDR3 is 17 amino acids long. V was shortened by 5 bases and J by 1 base, with 22 bases between the two germline ends. Germline V CDR1 and CDR2: SGHRS, YFSETQ. CDR3 nucleotide sequence: TGCGCCAGCAGGAACTCTCTCGGGACTGCGGGGTCCTACGAGCAGTACTTC. It specifies CASRNSLGTAGSYEQYF.

This chain connects TRBV24-1 to TRBJ2-2; D unclear. CDR3 length: 16 residues. With 3 bases removed from V and 2 bases from J, the gap between germline ends came to 12 bases. CDR1 is KGHDR, CDR2 SFDVKD, per germline. The CDR3 loop reads CATSDTRFRNTGELFF. The CDR3 DNA is TGTGCCACCAGTGATACAAGATTCAGAAACACCGGGGAGCTGTTTTTT.

Here the CDR3 DNA reads TGTGCCAGCAGTTACTCTGGCGGGTACACAGATACGCAGTATTTT. It encodes CASSYSGGYTDTQYF. J is TRBJ2-3 and V is TRBV6-5, with D possibly being TRBD2 (5 bases). The CDR3 contains 15 residues. Germline CDR1 reads MNHEY; CDR2 reads SVGAGI. The V gene lost 0 bases and the J gene lost 2 bases, with 9 bases spanning the gap.

This chain links TRBV30 with TRBJ2-7; the match to TRBD2 covers 7 bases. The CDR3 extends over 15 amino acids. After removal of 2 bases from V and 5 bases from J, the junction contained 12 bases not matched to a gene. CDR1 is GTSNPN and CDR2 is SVGIG in the germline V gene (reference sequence). The CDR3 nucleotides are TGTGCCTGGAGTCCCGCCCGGGGAGGGGAGGACGAGCAGTACTTC. Protein: CAWSPARGGEDEQYF.

V usage is TRBV6-5 and J usage is TRBJ2-1; 7 bases fit TRBD1. Trimming at V came to 1 base and at J to 8 bases, leaving 17 bases not matched to a gene. Germline-derived CDR1 and CDR2 are MNHEY and SVGAGI. The CDR3 sequence is 18 residues long. CDR3: CASSYFPGGRGSVDEQFF. CDR3 nucleotides: TGTGCCAGCAGTTACTTCCCCGGCGGCAGGGGGTCCGTCGATGAGCAGTTCTTC.

The chain recombines TRBV6-6 with TRBJ2-1; 8 positions agree with TRBD2. Trimming cost V 5 bases and J 9 bases; bases outside gene matches: 6. The CDR3 contains 13 residues. Germline values: CDR1 MNHNY, CDR2 SVGAGI (reference sequence). This chain's CDR3 is CASSPREGREQFF. The CDR3 region has the DNA TGTGCCAGCAGTCCCCGGGAGGGGCGTGAGCAGTTCTTC.

This clonotype was detected a few times. The chain couples TRBV20-1 to TRBJ2-1; the match to TRBD2 covers 13 bases. The V gene end was trimmed by 6 bases and the J gene end by 2 bases; junction bases not matched to a gene: 10. Germline V gene sequence: CDR1 DFQATT, CDR2 SNEGSKA (reference sequence). This CDR3 spans 17 amino acids. DNA of the CDR3: TGCAGTGCCCGGACTAGCGGGAGTCCCGGCACCTACAATGAGCAGTTCTTC. Amino acid sequence: CSARTSGSPGTYNEQFF.

This clonotype showed up many times. The chain has TRBV29-1 and TRBJ2-7, with D hard to call. CDR3 length: 15 amino acids. CDR1 is SQVTM and CDR2 is ANQGSEA in the germline V gene. Between the trimmed V and J ends, which lost 5 bases and 4 bases, there was a span of 21 bases. CDR3 bases: TGCAGCGTTAACGGATTGACCGGCGAGGAGTACGAGCAGTACTTC. Translation gives CSVNGLTGEEYEQYF.

This clonotype was picked up a small number of times. The genes are TRBV29-1 and TRBJ2-7; D not resolved. The germline gives CDR1 SQVTM, CDR2 ANQGSEA. The CDR3 length is 8 residues. The ends were cut back, 8 bases at V and 12 bases at J, with 11 bases in the middle. The CDR3, as DNA: TGCAGCCTCCTACTGGGGTACTTC. Protein sequence: CSLLLGYF.